This T cell receptor (beta chain) was obtained from a study of T cell changes during pregnancy in multiple sclerosis. Trimming at V came to 8 bases and at J to 1 base, leaving 7 bases not matched to a gene. CDR3 length: 14 amino acids. Looked up from germline, CDR1 is MGHDK and CDR2 is SYGVNS. TCRdb's copy holds only in-frame clones and misses some; the assay was immunoSEQ multiplex PCR. Of more than 45,000 clones in the sample, 92% are singletons; the top ten hold approximately 0.6%. Specimen: CD4+ T cells from peripheral blood mononuclear cells, collected after pregnancy. This sequence joins TRBV25-1 and TRBJ1-1, with 7 bases aligning to TRBD1. The clonotype was recovered from a female donor with multiple sclerosis, enrolled in a pregnancy study. CDR3 bases: TGTGCCAGCCGTCGGACAGGTAGGAACACTGAAGCTTTCTTT. Residues: CASRRTGRNTEAFF.